This T cell receptor (beta chain) was recorded in a study of CD8 T cells in ankylosing spondylitis. Per germline, CDR1 SGHDT and CDR2 YYEEEE. This CDR3 is 17 amino acids long. With 4 bases removed from V and 4 bases from J, the gap between germline ends came to 20 bases. TCRdb recomputed calls from the 5' RACE reads with MiXCR, one row per CDR3 protein. The sample contains about 69,000 distinct CDR3 sequences, over 4% of which appear only once. This clonotype has a count of ten or more. The material sequenced was blood, either unsorted or a sorted T cell fraction (not recorded which). V usage is TRBV5-6 and J usage is TRBJ1-4; D not resolved. The clonotype was recovered from a male donor with ankylosing spondylitis or in good health (not recorded which). The CDR3, as DNA: TGTGCCAGCAGCGGCGGAGCCGCGGCTTACAATAATGAAAAACTGTTTTTT. Translation: CASSGGAAAYNNEKLFF.